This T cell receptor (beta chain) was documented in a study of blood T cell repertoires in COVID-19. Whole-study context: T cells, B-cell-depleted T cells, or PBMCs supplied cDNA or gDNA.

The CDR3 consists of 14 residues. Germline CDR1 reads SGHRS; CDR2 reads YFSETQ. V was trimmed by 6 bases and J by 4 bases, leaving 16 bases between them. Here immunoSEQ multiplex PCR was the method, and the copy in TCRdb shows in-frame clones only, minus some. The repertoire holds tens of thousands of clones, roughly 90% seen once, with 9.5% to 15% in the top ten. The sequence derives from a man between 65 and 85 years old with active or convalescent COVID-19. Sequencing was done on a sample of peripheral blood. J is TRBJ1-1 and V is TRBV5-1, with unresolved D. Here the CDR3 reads CASKRSAGSTEAFF. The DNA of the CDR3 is TGCGCCAGCAAAAGATCAGCAGGATCCACTGAAGCTTTCTTT.